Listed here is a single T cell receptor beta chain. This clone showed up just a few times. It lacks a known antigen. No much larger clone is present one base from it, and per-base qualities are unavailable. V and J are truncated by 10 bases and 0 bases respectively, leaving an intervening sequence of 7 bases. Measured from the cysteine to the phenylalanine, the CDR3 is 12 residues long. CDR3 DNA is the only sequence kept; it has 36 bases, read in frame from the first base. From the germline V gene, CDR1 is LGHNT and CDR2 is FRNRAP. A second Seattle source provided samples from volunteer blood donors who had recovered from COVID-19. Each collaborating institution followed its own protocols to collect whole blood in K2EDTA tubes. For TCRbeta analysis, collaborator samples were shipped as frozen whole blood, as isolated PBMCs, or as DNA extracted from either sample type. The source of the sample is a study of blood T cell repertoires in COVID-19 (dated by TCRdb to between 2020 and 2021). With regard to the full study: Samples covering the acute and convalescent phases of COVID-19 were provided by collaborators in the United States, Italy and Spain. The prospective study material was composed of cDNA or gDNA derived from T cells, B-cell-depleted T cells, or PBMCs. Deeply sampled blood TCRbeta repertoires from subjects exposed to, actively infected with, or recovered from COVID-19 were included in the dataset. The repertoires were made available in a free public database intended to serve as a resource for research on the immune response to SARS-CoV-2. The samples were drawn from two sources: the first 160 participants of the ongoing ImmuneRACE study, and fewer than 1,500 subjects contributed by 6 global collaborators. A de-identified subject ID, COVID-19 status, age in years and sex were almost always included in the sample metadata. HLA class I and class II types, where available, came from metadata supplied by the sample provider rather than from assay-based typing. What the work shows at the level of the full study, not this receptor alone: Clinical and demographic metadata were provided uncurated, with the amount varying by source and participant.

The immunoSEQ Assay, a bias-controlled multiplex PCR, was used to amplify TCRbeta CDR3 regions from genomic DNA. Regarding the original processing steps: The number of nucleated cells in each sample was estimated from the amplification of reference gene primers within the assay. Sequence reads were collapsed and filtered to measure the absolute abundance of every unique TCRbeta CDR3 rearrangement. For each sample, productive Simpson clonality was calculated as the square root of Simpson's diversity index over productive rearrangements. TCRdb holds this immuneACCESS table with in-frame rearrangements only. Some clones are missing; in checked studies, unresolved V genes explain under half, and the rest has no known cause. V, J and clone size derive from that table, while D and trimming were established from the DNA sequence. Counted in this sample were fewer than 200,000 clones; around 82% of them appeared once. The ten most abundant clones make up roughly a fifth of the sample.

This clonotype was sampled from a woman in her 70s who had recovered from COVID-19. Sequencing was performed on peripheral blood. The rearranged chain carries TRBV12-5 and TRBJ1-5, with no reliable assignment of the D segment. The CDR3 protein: CATSYSNQPQHF. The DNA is TGTGCTACCTCCTATAGCAATCAGCCCCAGCATTTT.